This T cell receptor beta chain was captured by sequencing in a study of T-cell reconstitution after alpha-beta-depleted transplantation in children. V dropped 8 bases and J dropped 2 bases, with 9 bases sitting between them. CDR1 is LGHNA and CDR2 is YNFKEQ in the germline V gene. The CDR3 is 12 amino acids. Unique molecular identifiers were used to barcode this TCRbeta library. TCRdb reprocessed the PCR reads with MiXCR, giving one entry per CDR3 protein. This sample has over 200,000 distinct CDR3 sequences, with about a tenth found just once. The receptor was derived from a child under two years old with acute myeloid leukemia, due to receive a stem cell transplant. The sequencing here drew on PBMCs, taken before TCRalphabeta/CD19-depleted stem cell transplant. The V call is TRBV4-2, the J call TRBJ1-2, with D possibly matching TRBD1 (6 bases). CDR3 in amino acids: CASWGANYGYTF. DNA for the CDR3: TGTGCCAGCTGGGGGGCGAACTATGGCTACACCTTC.